This T cell receptor beta chain stems from a study of T-cell reconstitution after alpha-beta-depleted transplantation in children. Unique molecular identifiers were incorporated into the prepared TCRbeta library. TCRdb used MiXCR to reprocess the PCR reads, holding one entry per CDR3 protein. The table shows around 100,000 distinct CDR3 sequences, with approximately 10% occurring only once. Points from the study as a whole: Reportedly, roughly two months post-transplant, alpha-beta T cells arose from several hundred expanded graft clones. From surviving recipient T cells and thymic progenitors came the high day-60 TCRbeta diversity observed in some patients. T-cell numbers and diversity, one year after transplant, stemmed largely from T cells that were newly produced.

As concerns this clonotype: Antigen: not known.

The sequences come from PBMCs, collected before TCRalphabeta/CD19-depleted stem cell transplant. This receptor was identified in a boy younger than 10 with acute lymphoblastic leukemia, due to receive a stem cell transplant.

In DNA form, the CDR3 reads TGCAGTGCTAGAGTCCAGGCCCCGGGCCTAGCGGGAGGGCGCGATGAGCAGTTCTTC. As protein: CSARVQAPGLAGGRDEQFF. J is TRBJ2-1 and V is TRBV20-1, with TRBD2 matching 12 bases. Germline V gives CDR1 DFQATT, CDR2 SNEGSKA (reference sequence). The length of the CDR3 is 19 residues. The ends lost 1 base at V and 8 bases at J; junction bases unmatched: 18.